This T cell receptor (beta chain) was found in a study of blood T cell repertoires in COVID-19. The overall study: Both acute and convalescent COVID-19 samples were obtained from the United States, Italy and Spain.

Sequenced by immunoSEQ multiplex PCR; TCRdb stores in-frame clones only, minus some. The profile covers roughly 170,000 clones, with about 83% appearing a single time and 3.6% taken by the ten largest. Germline CDR1 and CDR2: MDHEN and SYDVKM. With 7 bases removed from V and 4 bases from J, the gap between germline ends came to 13 bases. The CDR3 covers 13 residues. The sequencing input was PBMCs or T cells enriched from blood (not recorded which). This clonotype originated in a woman in her forties or fifties in a cohort exposed to, infected with or recovered from COVID-19 (not recorded which). The chain carries TRBV28 and TRBJ1-2; D not resolved. CDR3 coding DNA: TGTGCCAGCACCATAGCGGCGGGCTATGGCTACACCTTC. This gives the protein CASTIAAGYGYTF.